The subject of this entry is one TCR beta chain. The clone's antigen remains unknown. Base-call qualities are not available, and no considerably larger clone is one nucleotide away. The sample is drawn from a study of TIL therapy for anti-PD-1-resistant metastatic lung cancer (dated by TCRdb to 2020 to 2023). Context from the whole study: Tumors were harvested prior to any PD-1/PD-L1 blockade, after which nivolumab was administered to patients, and lymphodepletion, expanded TIL infusion and IL-2 were given to patients who progressed. A median age of about 59 years (range about 35-75) and a median tumor PD-L1 proportion score of 6% were recorded among enrolled patients. The cohort was composed predominantly of lung adenocarcinoma, with a few EGFR-mutant and two ALK-rearranged tumors included, and half of patients were identified as current or former smokers. A median non-synonymous tumor mutation burden of more than 1.2 mutations per megabase was determined across the cohort by whole-exome sequencing. Tumor and peripheral blood T cell receptor beta sequencing was used to track clonotypes across tumor, expanded TIL product and serial blood samples. Overall study results and their limits: Because the cohort was highly selected, with more treatment-naive, never-smoker and oncogene-addicted patients than is typical, generalizability is limited. The baseline peripheral repertoire was partially replaced by infused TIL clonotypes, which then decayed over months, and no apparent association between persistence and response was found. The study protocol defined all tumor marker inferences as exploratory.

This specimen's time point label, per the study, means: pre-treatment sample, taken before nivolumab and TIL therapy. A phase I trial run at two centers enrolled adults with stage 4 NSCLC between 2017 and 2020. The samples were obtained from a phase I trial that was single-arm and open-label and tested tumor-infiltrating lymphocyte therapy combined with nivolumab in advanced non-small cell lung cancer. Blood mononuclear cells from EDTA tubes were isolated by Ficoll gradient, snap-frozen as pellets, and DNA was extracted with a Qiagen mini-prep kit. The immunoSEQ v3 hsTCRB kit was used to amplify TCR beta CDR3 regions from genomic DNA through bias-controlled multiplex PCR. An Illumina NextSeq 500 was used to sequence the TCR libraries, reaching approximately 2 million read pairs at survey level or 5-6 million at deep level. As for the original processing: Clonality was reported by immunoSEQ Analyzer software, which also assigned V, D and J genes and filtered out non-productive sequences. Repertoires were compared using productive Simpson clonality and Morisita overlap index of productive TRB rearrangements between infused TIL and blood. Absolute clonotype counts in blood were estimated by multiplying the lymphocyte count by the CD3+ fraction and by the productive frequency of the clone. The immuneACCESS repertoire file appears here via TCRdb, limited to in-frame rearrangements. These files lack a portion of the clones; in checked studies, under half of the deficit traces to unresolved V genes, and the cause of the others is not known. V and J calls and clone size are given by that table; D and trimming were obtained from the DNA. In all, the sample holds about 52,000 clones, and around 80% of those were seen once. 4% to 5.5% of the sample goes to the ten largest clones.

Deletion took 1 base off V and 6 bases off J, with a span of 10 bases between the germline ends. The CDR1 and CDR2 encoded by the germline V gene are SGHAT and FQNNGV. From the cysteine through the phenylalanine, the CDR3 covers 14 amino acids. The read is trimmed to its CDR3 DNA, 42 bases read in frame from base 1. The sample here was blood, taken at baseline. The sequence derives from a woman between 30 and 80 years old with non-small cell lung cancer. This sequence uses TRBV11-2 and TRBJ2-1, and perhaps TRBD2 as D gene, on 6 matching bases. This receptor carries the CDR3 CASSLVGTFNEQFF. Read as DNA, the sequence is TGTGCCAGCAGCTTAGTCGGGACTTTCAATGAGCAGTTCTTC.